The 6 T cell receptor beta chains presented below share a single source sample, sequenced in a study of spatial heterogeneity in lung cancer. The time point is: sample taken at primary tumor resection. These receptors' targets are unknown. General study results and limits: Tumoral mutation counts were tracked by counts of expanded intratumoral alpha and beta TCRs.

TCRdb used MiXCR to reprocess the 5' RACE reads, holding one entry per CDR3 protein. The table includes around 18,000 distinct CDR3 sequences, roughly 5.7% detected once. The starting material was lung tumor tissue, obtained at surgery. The receptor source for this set is a female donor with early-stage non-small cell lung cancer.

This clonotype was counted many times. This beta chain is an off-target read within a library intended for alpha chains, so its frequency means little. This chain joins TRBV5-1 and TRBJ1-1; TRBD1 aligns across 7 bases. Germline V gene lookup returns CDR1 SGHRS and CDR2 YFSETQ. V gave up 0 bases and J gave up 4 bases; unmatched junction bases: 6. CDR3 length: 15 amino acids. DNA of the CDR3: TGCGCCAGCAGCTTGGGAGGGGGCGCGGGCACTGAAGCTTTCTTT. Translating gives CASSLGGGAGTEAFF.

For this clonotype: The library was designed around alpha chains, so this beta chain is a stray read whose abundance carries little weight. This rearrangement joins TRBV7-2 to TRBJ2-1; tentative D call: TRBD2 (5 bases). V was cut by 10 bases and J by 1 base, with 14 bases left in between. The CDR3 is 14 residues long. The germline V gene encodes CDR1 SGHTA and CDR2 FQGNSA. CDR3 DNA: TGTGCCACCGTCCTCGGGAAATCCTACAATGAGCAGTTCTTC. This gives the protein CATVLGKSYNEQFF.

This clonotype was seen repeatedly, ten times or more. The library was built for alpha chains, so this beta chain is an off-target read and its size means little. The chain carries TRBV5-1 and TRBJ2-2; D may be TRBD2 (6 bases). V gave up 4 bases and J gave up 3 bases, with 16 bases separating them. The CDR3 has 16 amino acids. The germline V gene encodes CDR1 SGHRS and CDR2 YFSETQ. CDR3 region: CASSPTPGVHTGELFF. The CDR3, as DNA: TGCGCCAGCAGCCCGACGCCGGGGGTTCACACCGGGGAGCTGTTTTTT.

The sample holds a few counts of this clonotype. In a library made to pick up alpha chains, this beta chain is a stray read with a size that means little. CDR3 sequence: CASSLITAGGNTGELFF. The CDR3 DNA reads TGTGCCAGCAGCTTAATTACCGCGGGGGGGAACACCGGGGAGCTGTTTTTT. The V gene is TRBV13, the J gene TRBJ2-2; 8 bases line up with TRBD2. V dropped 2 bases and J dropped 1; count of bases not matched to a gene: 6. Germline-derived CDR1 and CDR2 are PRHDT and FYEKMQ (reference sequence). The CDR3 has 17 residues.

This clonotype is judged medium-sized. This beta chain represents an off-target read in a library built for alpha chains; its size is of limited meaning. This chain uses TRBV4-1 with TRBJ1-5; D not certain. The V end lost 0 bases, the J end lost 5 bases, and 8 bases lay between the germline ends. The length of the CDR3 is 14 residues. Looked up from germline, CDR1 is MGHRA and CDR2 is YSYEKL. The CDR3 loop reads CASSQDGRDQPQHF. In DNA, the CDR3 is TGCGCCAGCAGCCAAGATGGACGGGATCAGCCCCAGCATTTT.

This clonotype was counted ten times or more. This beta chain turned up in a library designed for alpha chains; as an off-target read, its abundance says little. V usage is TRBV5-1 and J usage is TRBJ2-5; D remains ambiguous. Germline-derived CDR1 and CDR2 are SGHRS and YFSETQ. V was trimmed by 3 bases and J by 2 bases, leaving 14 bases between them. This CDR3 has 15 residues. CDR3 bases: TGCGCCAGCAGCTACGGGTCAGAGCCTCAAGAGACCCAGTACTTC. Translating gives CASSYGSEPQETQYF.